This TCR beta chain derives from a study of T cell repertoires in cytomegalovirus infection. Whole-study findings and limits: People with CMV and the relevant HLA were identified by cumulative public TCR beta family frequency. CMV-specific TCR beta clonotypes restricted by HLA-C dominated the ex vivo response.

TCRdb fed the reads into MiXCR, producing one record per CDR3 protein. The profile shows about 680,000 distinct CDR3 sequences, approximately 24% of them singletons. This clonotype has at least ten counts. The antigen remains unidentified. CDR1 SGHTA and CDR2 FQGNSA come from the germline V gene. The V end lost 2 bases, the J end lost 6 bases, and 17 bases lay between the germline ends. The CDR3 extends over 16 amino acids. The receptor was isolated from a human donor in good health (CMV status not recorded). Some clones in this sample may be carry-over from other donors' samples. The sample taken for sequencing was CD8+ T cells from PBMCs. The chain has TRBV7-2 and TRBJ2-1; possibly TRBD1 or TRBD2 for D (5 bases each). The CDR3 loop reads CASSLFVRGGSNEQFF. CDR3 bases: TGTGCCAGCAGCTTATTTGTCCGTGGGGGTTCCAATGAGCAGTTCTTC.